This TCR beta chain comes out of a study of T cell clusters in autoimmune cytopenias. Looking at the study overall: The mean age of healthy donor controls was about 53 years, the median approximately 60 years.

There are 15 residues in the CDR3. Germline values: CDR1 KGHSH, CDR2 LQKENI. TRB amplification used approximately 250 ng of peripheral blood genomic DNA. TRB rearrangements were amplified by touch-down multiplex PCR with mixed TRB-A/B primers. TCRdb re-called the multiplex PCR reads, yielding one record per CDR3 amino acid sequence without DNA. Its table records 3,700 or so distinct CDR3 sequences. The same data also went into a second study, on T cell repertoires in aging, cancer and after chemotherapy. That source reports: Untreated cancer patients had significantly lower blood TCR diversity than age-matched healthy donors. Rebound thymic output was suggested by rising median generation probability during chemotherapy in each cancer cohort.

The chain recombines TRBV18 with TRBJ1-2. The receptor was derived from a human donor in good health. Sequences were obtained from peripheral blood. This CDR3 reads CASRPVGGSFYGYTF.